This TCR beta chain emerged from a study of identifying expanded T cells in peripheral blood (dated by TCRdb to the late 2010s). About the study as a whole: Technical replicates were generated by sequencing separate aliquots of the same genomic DNA pool, and four replicates were compared pairwise. Results and caveats for the whole study, not just this receptor: Across all healthy donors, variance in clone template counts between roughly 2-week samples was found to increase significantly with total template count. Across all healthy-donor time intervals, the beta-binomial model significantly lowered both the number of clones called differentially abundant and the false-positive rate. The authors expected biological variance in healthy repertoires might increase further over much longer intervals such as months to years. The binomial model flagged 0.9 to 1.5 differentially abundant clones between technical replicates but 15 to 17 over roughly two weeks and approximately 18 over roughly 4 weeks.

No immune events such as infections were documented for the healthy donors during the collection period. To calibrate time-dependent variance in a beta-binomial model of T-cell clone differential abundance, blood repertoires from healthy donors were used as a training cohort. The training cohort included around 10 healthy donors, of whom 3 were female and 7 were male. On average the donors were about 40 years old, and their ages spanned roughly 25 to 65 years. Whole blood was collected from each healthy donor at three time points spaced about two weeks apart and obtained from a commercial supplier. Genomic DNA was extracted from unsorted whole blood for immunosequencing. Concerning this clone: Its antigen remains unidentified. Per-base quality was not reported, and no clone a single base away is much larger than it.

The immunoSEQ Assay, which relies on bias-controlled multiplex PCR amplification of genomic DNA, was used to profile TCRbeta CDR3 regions. The source study handled its data this way. The absolute abundance of each unique TCRbeta CDR3 region was quantified after sequences were collapsed and filtered. Two models were used to test differential abundance: a binomial model (Fisher-equivalent) and a beta-binomial model that adds time-dependent variance fitted from healthy donors. Clones with fewer than 5 combined templates were removed, and differential abundance was called for clones with a Benjamini-Hochberg FDR below 0.01. In the beta-binomial model, variance was expressed as a function of the total template count across the two samples, in the form v = (b*log(k)+a)^2. What TCRdb holds here is the immuneACCESS table cut down to in-frame rearrangements. Part of the clones is not present; checked against another copy, under half of the missing clones reflect an unresolved V gene, and the others are unexplained. V, J and clone size were drawn from that table, and D and trimming were deduced from the DNA. For this sample the table gives about 110,000 clones, of which about 87% were detected only once. More than 6.5% of the sample is in the top ten clones.

Compared with germline, V lacks 5 bases and J lacks 1 base; bases without a gene match: 3. Spanning cysteine to phenylalanine, the CDR3 consists of 15 amino acids. The kept DNA is CDR3 alone, 45 bases in frame from the first base. Via the germline V gene, CDR1 is SGHTA and CDR2 FQGNSA. The TCR comes from a person aged 18 to 70 in good health. The V and J genes are TRBV7-2 and TRBJ2-7, and TRBD2 aligns with 12 junction nucleotides. Sequences were obtained from blood. The encoded CDR3 is CASSAGLAGSYEQYF. The nucleotides are TGTGCCAGCAGCGCGGGACTAGCGGGTTCCTACGAGCAGTACTTC.